This is a list of T cell receptor beta chains from one sample in a study of response to subunit inactivated influenza vaccine. TCRdb analysed the RT-PCR reads with MiXCR anew, one entry per CDR3 protein. Here the sample spans 500,000 to 600,000 distinct CDR3 sequences, 16% being singletons. The source was CD4+ T cells sorted from PBMCs, collected around 2 years after vaccination. All receptors derive from a man aged 50 to 69 who received an inactivated influenza vaccine. Both conserved end residues are part of each CDR3. A D gene is named only where the DNA matches it firmly. Clone size is shown for a subset of rows, as once, few, many or a class of expanded clone.

CDR3: CAISQGFSYEQYF
DNA: TGTGCCATCTCCCAGGGGTTCTCCTACGAGCAGTACTTC
size: .
D: .
J: TRBJ2-7
V: TRBV10-3

CDR3: CSAPTSGRVGEQYF
DNA: TGCAGTGCTCCAACTAGCGGGAGGGTGGGCGAGCAGTACTTC
size: .
D: TRBD2
J: TRBJ2-7
V: TRBV20-1

CDR3: CASSQVGRPSGNTIYF
DNA: TGTGCCAGCAGCCAAGTTGGACGGCCCTCTGGAAACACCATATATTTT
size: .
D: .
J: TRBJ1-3
V: TRBV4-2

CDR3: CASSHRDRYNEQFF
DNA: TGCGCCAGCAGCCACAGGGACAGATACAATGAGCAGTTCTTC
size: .
D: TRBD1
J: TRBJ2-1
V: TRBV4-1

CDR3: CASSYPRTGARGSGETQYF
DNA: TGTGCCAGCAGTTACCCGAGAACGGGGGCGAGGGGTTCAGGGGAGACCCAGTACTTC
size: few
D: .
J: TRBJ2-5
V: TRBV6-5

CDR3: CSAVGTNQYNEQFF
DNA: TGCAGCGCTGTGGGGACTAACCAATACAATGAGCAGTTCTTC
size: many
D: TRBD2
J: TRBJ2-1
V: TRBV29-1

CDR3: CASTPGTGLVDTQYF
DNA: TGTGCCAGCACCCCCGGGACAGGGCTAGTAGATACGCAGTATTTT
size: .
D: TRBD1
J: TRBJ2-3
V: TRBV3-1

CDR3: CASSYSHRGVREQYF
DNA: TGTGCCAGCAGTTACTCGCATAGGGGAGTAAGAGAGCAGTACTTC
size: few
D: .
J: TRBJ2-7
V: TRBV6-5

CDR3: CASSPLTGGKSEAFF
DNA: TGTGCCAGCAGTCCGTTGACAGGGGGCAAATCTGAAGCTTTCTTT
size: .
D: TRBD1
J: TRBJ1-1
V: TRBV27

CDR3: CASSSYWGTSFNEQFF
DNA: TGTGCCAGCAGTTCCTACTGGGGGACTAGTTTTAATGAGCAGTTCTTC
size: few
D: TRBD2
J: TRBJ2-1
V: TRBV28

CDR3: CASSWTGLYGNQPQHF
DNA: TGTGCCAGCAGTTGGACAGGCCTTTATGGCAATCAGCCCCAGCATTTT
size: .
D: TRBD1
J: TRBJ1-5
V: TRBV6-5

CDR3: CASSQTFPGTSSGYTF
DNA: TGTGCCAGCAGTCAAACCTTCCCCGGGACGTCTAGCGGCTACACCTTC
size: few
D: .
J: TRBJ1-2
V: TRBV6-2/TRBV6-3

CDR3: CASSLRAGGYNEQFF
DNA: TGTGCCAGCAGCTTAAGGGCGGGGGGGTACAATGAGCAGTTCTTC
size: few
D: TRBD2
J: TRBJ2-1
V: TRBV5-6

CDR3: CASSSLKPNSPLHF
DNA: TGTGCCAGCAGCTCCCTGAAACCCAATTCACCCCTCCACTTT
size: .
D: .
J: TRBJ1-6
V: TRBV7-2